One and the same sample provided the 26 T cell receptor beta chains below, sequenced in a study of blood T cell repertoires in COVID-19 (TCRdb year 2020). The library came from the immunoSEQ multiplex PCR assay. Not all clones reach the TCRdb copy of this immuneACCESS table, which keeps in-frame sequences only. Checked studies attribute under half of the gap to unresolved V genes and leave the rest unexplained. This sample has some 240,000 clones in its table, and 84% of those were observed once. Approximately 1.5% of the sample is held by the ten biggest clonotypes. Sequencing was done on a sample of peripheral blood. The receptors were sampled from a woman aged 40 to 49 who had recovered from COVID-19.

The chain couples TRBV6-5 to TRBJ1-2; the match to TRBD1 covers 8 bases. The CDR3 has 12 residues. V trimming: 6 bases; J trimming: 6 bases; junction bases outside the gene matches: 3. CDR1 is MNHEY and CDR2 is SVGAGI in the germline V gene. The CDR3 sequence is CASRTGGNGYTF. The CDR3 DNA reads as TGTGCCAGCAGAACAGGGGGAAATGGCTACACCTTC.

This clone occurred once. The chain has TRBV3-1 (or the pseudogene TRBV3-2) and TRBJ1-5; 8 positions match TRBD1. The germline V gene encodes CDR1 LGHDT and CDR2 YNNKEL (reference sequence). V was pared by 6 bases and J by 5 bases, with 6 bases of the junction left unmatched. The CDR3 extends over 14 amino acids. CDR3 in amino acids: CASSQDRDHQPQHF. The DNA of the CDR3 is TGTGCCAGCAGTCAGGACAGGGACCATCAGCCCCAGCATTTT.

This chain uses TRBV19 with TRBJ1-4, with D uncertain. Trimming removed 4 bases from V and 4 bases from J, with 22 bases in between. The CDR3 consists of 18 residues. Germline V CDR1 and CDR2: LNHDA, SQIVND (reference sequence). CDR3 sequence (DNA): TGTGCCAGTAGTACAACAGATACACTTTACAACTTTAATGAAAAACTGTTTTTT. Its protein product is CASSTTDTLYNFNEKLFF.

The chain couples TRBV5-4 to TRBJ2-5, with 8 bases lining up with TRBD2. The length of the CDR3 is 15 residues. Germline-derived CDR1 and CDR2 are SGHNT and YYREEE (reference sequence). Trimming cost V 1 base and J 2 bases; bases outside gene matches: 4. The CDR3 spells CASSLPGGRQETQYF. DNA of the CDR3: TGTGCCAGCAGCTTGCCGGGGGGGCGGCAAGAGACCCAGTACTTC.

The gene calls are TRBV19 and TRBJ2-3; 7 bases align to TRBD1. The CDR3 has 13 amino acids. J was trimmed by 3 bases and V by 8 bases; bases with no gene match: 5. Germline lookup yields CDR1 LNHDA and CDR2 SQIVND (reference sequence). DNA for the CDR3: TGTGCCAGTTCTCAGGGGGTGACAGATACGCAGTATTTT. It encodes CASSQGVTDTQYF.

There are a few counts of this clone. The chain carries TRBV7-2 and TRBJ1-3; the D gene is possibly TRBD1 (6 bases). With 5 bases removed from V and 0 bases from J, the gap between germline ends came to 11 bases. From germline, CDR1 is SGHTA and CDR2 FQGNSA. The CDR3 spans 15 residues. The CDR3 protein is CASSPGQPSGNTIYF. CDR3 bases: TGTGCCAGCAGCCCAGGACAGCCCTCTGGAAACACCATATATTTT.

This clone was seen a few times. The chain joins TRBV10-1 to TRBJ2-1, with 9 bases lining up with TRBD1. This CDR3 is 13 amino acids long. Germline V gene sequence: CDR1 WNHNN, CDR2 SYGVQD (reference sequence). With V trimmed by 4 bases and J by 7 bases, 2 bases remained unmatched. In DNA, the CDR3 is TGCGCCAGCAGTGGTGGACAGGGGAATGAGCAGTTCTTC. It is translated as CASSGGQGNEQFF.

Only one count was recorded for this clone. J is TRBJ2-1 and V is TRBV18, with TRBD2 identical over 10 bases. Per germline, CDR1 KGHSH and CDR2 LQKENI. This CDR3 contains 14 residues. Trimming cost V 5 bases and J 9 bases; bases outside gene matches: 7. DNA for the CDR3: TGTGCCAGCTCAGGAGCGGGGGGGCCGGGTGAGCAGTTCTTC. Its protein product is CASSGAGGPGEQFF.

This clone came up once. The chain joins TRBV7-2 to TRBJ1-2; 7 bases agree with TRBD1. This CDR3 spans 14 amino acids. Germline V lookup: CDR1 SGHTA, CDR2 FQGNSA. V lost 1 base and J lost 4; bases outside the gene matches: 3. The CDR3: CASSLEGAGYGYTF. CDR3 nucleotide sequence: TGTGCCAGCAGCTTAGAGGGGGCAGGCTATGGCTACACCTTC.

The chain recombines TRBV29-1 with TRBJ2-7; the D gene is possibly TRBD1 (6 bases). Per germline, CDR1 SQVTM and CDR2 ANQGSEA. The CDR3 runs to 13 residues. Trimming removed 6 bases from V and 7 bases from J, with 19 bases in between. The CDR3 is CSVFATGTREQYF. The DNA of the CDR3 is TGCAGCGTCTTCGCTACCGGGACAAGAGAGCAGTACTTC.

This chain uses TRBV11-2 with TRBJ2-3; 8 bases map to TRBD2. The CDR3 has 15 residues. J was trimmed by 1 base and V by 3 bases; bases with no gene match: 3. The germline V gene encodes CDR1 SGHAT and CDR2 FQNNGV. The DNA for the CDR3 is TGTGCCAGCAGCTTGGGGACTAGAGGCACAGATACGCAGTATTTT. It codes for CASSLGTRGTDTQYF.

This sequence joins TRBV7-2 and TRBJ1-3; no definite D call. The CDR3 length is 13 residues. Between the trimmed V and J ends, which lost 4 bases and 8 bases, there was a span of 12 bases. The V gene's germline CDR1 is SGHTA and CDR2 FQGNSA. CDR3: CASSWAVGDTIYF. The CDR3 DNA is TGTGCCAGCAGCTGGGCCGTCGGGGACACCATATATTTT.

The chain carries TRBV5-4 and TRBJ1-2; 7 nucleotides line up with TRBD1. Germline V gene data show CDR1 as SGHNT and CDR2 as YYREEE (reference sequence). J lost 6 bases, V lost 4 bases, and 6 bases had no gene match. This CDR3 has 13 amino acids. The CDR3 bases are TGTGCCAGCAGCGAGGGGGCTTGGGATGGCTACACCTTC. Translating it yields CASSEGAWDGYTF. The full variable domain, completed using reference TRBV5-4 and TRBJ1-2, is ETGVTQSPTHLIKTRGQQVTLRCSSQSGHNTVSWYQQALGQGPQFIFQYYREEENGRGNFPPRFSGLQFPNYSSELNVNALELDDSALYLCASSEGAWDGYTFGSGTRLTVV.

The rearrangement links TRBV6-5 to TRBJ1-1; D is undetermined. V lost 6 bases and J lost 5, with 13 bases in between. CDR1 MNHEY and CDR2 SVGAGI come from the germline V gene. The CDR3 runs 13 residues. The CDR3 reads CASRWGVETEAFF. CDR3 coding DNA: TGTGCCAGCAGGTGGGGAGTAGAGACTGAAGCTTTCTTT.

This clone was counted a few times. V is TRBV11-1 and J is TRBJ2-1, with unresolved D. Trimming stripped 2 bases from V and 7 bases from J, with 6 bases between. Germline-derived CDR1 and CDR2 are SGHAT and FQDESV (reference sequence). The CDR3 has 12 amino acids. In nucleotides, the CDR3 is TGTGCCAGCAGCTTAACTGTGAATGAGCAGTTCTTC. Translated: CASSLTVNEQFF.

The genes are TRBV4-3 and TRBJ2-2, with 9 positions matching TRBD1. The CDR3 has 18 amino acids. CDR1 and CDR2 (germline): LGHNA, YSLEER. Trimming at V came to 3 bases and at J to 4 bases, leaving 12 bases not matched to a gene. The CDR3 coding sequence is TGCGCCAGCAGCCAGGACTTACAGGGGGCGACGGGCACCGGGGAGCTGTTTTTT. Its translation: CASSQDLQGATGTGELFF.

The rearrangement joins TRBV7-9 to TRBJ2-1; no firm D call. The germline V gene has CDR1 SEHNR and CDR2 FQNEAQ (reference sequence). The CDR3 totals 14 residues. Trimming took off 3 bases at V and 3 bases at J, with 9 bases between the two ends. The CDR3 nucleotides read TGTGCCAGCAGCTTGGTCGAGCTCTACAATGAGCAGTTCTTC. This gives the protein CASSLVELYNEQFF.

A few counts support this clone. The CDR3, as DNA: TGTGCCAGTAGGTCCCAGGGCTTGGGCAATCAGCCCCAGCATTTT. This sequence encodes CASRSQGLGNQPQHF. The V gene is TRBV19, the J gene TRBJ1-5, with a tentative D call TRBD1 (5 bases). The V gene's germline CDR1 is LNHDA and CDR2 SQIVND (reference sequence). The CDR3 totals 15 residues. V lost 6 bases and J 2 bases, leaving 14 bases between the germline ends.

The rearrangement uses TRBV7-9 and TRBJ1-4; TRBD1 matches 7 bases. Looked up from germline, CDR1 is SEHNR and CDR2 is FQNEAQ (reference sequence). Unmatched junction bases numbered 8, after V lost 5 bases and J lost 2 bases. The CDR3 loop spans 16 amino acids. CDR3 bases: TGTGCCAGCAGCGAAGGGACAGCTTGGACTAATGAAAAACTGTTTTTT. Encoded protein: CASSEGTAWTNEKLFF.

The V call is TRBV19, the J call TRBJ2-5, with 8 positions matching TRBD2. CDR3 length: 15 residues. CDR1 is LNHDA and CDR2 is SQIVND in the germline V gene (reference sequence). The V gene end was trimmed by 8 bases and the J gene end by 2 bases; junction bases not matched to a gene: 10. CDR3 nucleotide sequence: TGTGCCAGTTCTGGAGCGGGGGCCCTACAAGAGACCCAGTACTTC. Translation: CASSGAGALQETQYF.

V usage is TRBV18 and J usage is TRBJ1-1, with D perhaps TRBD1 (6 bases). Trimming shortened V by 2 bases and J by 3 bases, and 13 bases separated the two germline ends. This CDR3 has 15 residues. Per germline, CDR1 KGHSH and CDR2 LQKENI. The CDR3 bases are TGTGCCAGCTCACCAATCGACAGGTCTGACACTGAAGCTTTCTTT. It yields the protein CASSPIDRSDTEAFF.

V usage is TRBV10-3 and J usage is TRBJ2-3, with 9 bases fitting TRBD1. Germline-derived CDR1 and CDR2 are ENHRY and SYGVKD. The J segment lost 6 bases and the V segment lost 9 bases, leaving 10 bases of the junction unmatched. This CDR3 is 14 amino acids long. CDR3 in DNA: TGTGCCATTAAACAGGGGGCAGTCTCTGATACGCAGTATTTT. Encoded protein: CAIKQGAVSDTQYF.

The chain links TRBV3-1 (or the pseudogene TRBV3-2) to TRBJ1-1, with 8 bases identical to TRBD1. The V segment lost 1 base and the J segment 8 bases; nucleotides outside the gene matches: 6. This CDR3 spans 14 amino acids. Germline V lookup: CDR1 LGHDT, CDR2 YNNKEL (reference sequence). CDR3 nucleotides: TGTGCCAGCAGCCAAGCCAGTAGACAGGGGGAAGCTTTCTTT. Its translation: CASSQASRQGEAFF.

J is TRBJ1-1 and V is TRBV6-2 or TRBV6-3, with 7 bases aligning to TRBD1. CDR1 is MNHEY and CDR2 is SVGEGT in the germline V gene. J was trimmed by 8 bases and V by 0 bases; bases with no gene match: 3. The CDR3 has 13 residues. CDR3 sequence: CASSYSGGLEAFF. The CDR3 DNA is TGTGCCAGCAGTTACTCAGGGGGCCTGGAAGCTTTCTTT.

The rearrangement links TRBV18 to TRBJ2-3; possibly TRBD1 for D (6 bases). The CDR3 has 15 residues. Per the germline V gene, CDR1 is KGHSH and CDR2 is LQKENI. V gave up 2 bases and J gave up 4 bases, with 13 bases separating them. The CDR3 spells CASSPAGTLADTQYF. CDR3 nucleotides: TGTGCCAGCTCACCAGCCGGGACATTGGCAGATACGCAGTATTTT. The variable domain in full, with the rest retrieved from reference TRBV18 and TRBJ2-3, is NAGVMQNPRHLVRRRGQEARLRCSPMKGHSHVYWYRQLPEEGLKFMVYLQKENIIDESGMPKERFSAEFPKEGPSILRIQQVVRGDSAAYFCASSPAGTLADTQYFGPGTRLTVL.

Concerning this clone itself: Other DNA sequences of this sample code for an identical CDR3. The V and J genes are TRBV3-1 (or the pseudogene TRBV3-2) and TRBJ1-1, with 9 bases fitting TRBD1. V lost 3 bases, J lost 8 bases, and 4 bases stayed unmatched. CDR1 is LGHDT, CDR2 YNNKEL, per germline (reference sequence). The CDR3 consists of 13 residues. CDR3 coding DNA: TGTGCCAGCAGCCAGGGGGACAGGGCAGAAGCTTTCTTT. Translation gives CASSQGDRAEAFF.